This T cell receptor beta chain was retrieved from a study of OX40 agonist ivuxolimab in advanced cancers. Study at large: Treatment of patients was with ivuxolimab, an agonistic anti-OX40 (CD134) antibody.

Overall study findings and caveats: At 0.1 to 3.0 mg/kg and by week 6, clonal expansion occurred in CD4+ and CD8+ blood T cells. There were, on average, more expanded clones in CD8+ T cells than in CD4+.

Germline lookup yields CDR1 WSHSY and CDR2 SAAADI. The CDR3 contains 16 residues. V lost 7 bases and J lost 3; bases outside the gene matches: 7. Produced via immunoSEQ multiplex PCR; TCRdb's table is partial and in-frame only. The data show about 19,000 clones, with more than 70% seen just once and just under 30% held by the top ten. About this clone: Its antigen remains unknown.

Sequenced material: CD4+ or CD8+ T cells sorted from blood, taken in a trial of the OX40 agonist ivuxolimab. The clonotype was recovered from an adult with an advanced solid tumor such as melanoma, head and neck, liver or kidney cancer. The chain combines TRBV10-2 with TRBJ2-1; 12 positions agree with TRBD2. This CDR3 is CASIPSGGASYNEQFF. The CDR3 DNA reads as TGCGCCAGCATCCCTAGCGGGGGGGCAAGCTACAATGAGCAGTTCTTC.